Reported below is one T cell receptor (beta chain). The record originates from a study of radiation and T cells in renal cell carcinoma. The sample's time point: blood 2 weeks post-SBRT. Treatment defined: 15 Gy SBRT to primary tumor, nephrectomy 4 weeks later. Here immunoSEQ multiplex PCR was the method, and the copy in TCRdb shows in-frame clones only, minus some. Seen here are roughly 60,000 clones, around 78% observed once, and the top ten hold roughly 7.4%. The CDR3 totals 14 residues. Trimming left V 0 bases short and J 5 bases short, with 8 bases between. The germline V gene has CDR1 SEHNR and CDR2 FQNEAQ (reference sequence).

The sample consisted of blood, taken from a patient whose treatment included radiotherapy and nephrectomy. The chain links TRBV7-9 to TRBJ1-5; D not resolved. The clonotype originates from a man aged 60 to 69 with renal cell carcinoma. The CDR3 DNA follows: TGTGCCAGCAGCTTAGCTCCCGGAGATCAGCCCCAGCATTTT. It specifies CASSLAPGDQPQHF. The variable domain in full, completed from reference TRBV7-9 and TRBJ1-5, reads DTGVSQNPRHKITKRGQNVTFRCDPISEHNRLYWYRQTLGQGPEFLTYFQNEAQLEKSRLLSDRFSAERPKGSFSTLEIQRTEQGDSAMYLCASSLAPGDQPQHFGDGTRLSIL.